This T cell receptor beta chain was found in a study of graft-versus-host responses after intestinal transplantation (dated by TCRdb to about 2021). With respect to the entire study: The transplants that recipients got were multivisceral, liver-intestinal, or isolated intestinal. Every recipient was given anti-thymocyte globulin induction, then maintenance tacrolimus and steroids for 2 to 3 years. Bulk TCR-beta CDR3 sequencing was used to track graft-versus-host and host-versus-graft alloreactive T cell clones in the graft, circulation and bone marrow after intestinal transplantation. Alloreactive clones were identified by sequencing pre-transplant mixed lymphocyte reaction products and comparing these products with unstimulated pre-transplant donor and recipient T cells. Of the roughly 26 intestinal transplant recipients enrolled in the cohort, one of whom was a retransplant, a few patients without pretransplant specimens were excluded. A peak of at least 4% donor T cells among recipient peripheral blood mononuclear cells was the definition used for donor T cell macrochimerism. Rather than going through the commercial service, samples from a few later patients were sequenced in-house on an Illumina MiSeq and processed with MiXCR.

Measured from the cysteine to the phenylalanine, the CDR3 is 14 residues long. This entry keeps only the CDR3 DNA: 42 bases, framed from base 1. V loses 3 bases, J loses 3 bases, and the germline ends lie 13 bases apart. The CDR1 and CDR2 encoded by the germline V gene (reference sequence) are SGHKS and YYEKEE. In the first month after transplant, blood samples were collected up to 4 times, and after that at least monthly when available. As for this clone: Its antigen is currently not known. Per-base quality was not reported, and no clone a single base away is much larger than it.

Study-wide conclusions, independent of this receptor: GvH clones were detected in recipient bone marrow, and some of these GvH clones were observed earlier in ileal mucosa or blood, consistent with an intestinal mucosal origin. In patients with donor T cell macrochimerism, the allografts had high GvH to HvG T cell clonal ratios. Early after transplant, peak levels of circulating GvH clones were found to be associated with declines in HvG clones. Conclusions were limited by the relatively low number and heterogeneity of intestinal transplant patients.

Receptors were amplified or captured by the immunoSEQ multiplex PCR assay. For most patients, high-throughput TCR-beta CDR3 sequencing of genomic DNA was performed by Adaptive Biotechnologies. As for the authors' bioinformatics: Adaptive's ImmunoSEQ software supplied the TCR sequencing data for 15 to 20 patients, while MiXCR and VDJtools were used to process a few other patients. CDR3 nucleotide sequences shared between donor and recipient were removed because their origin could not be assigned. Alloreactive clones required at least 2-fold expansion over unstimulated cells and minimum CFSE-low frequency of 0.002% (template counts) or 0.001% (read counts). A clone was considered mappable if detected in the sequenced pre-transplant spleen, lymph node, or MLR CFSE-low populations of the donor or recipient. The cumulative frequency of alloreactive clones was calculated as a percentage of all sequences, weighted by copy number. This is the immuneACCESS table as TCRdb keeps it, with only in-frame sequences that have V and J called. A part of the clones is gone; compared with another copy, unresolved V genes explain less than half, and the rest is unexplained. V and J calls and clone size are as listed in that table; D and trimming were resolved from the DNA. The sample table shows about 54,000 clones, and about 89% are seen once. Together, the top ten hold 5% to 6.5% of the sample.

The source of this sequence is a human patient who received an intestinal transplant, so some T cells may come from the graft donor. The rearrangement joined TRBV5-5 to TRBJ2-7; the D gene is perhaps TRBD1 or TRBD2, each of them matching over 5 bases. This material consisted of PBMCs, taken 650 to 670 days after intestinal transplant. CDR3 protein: CASSSPGALYEQYF. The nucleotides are TGTGCCAGCAGCTCCCCCGGGGCTCTCTACGAGCAGTACTTC.